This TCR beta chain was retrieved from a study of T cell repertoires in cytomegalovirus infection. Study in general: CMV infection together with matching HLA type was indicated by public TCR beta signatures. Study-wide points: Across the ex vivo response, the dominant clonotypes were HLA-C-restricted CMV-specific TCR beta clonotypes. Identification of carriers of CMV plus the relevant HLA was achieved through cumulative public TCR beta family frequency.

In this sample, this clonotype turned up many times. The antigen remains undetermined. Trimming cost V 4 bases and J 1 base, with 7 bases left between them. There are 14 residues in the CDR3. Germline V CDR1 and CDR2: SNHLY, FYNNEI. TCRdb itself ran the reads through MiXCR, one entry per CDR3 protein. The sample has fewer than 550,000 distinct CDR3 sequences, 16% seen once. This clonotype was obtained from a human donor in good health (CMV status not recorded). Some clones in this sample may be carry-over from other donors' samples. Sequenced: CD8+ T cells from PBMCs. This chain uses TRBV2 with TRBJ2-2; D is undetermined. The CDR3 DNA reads TGTGCCAGCAGTGGGGCAGAGAACACCGGGGAGCTGTTTTTT. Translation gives CASSGAENTGELFF.